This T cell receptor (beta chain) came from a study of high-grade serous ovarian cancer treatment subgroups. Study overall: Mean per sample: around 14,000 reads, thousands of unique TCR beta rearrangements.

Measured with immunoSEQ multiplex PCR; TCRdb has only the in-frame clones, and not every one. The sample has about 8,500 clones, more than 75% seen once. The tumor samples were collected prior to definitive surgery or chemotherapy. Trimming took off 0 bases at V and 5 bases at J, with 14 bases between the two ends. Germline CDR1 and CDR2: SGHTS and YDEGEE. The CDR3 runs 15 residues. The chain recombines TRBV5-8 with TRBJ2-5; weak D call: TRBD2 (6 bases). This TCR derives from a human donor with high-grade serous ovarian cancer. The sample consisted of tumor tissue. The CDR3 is CASSLVGQGGETQYF. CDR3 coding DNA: TGTGCCAGCAGCTTGGTTGGGCAGGGAGGTGAGACCCAGTACTTC.